The 32 T cell receptor beta chains reported below all come from one sample, sequenced in a study of response to subunit inactivated influenza vaccine. From the RT-PCR reads, TCRdb called clonotypes with MiXCR, one entry per CDR3 protein. The repertoire holds 560,000 or so distinct CDR3 sequences, with under 9% as singletons. The input for sequencing was PBMCs from blood, taken about 24 months after vaccination. These receptors were taken from a man in his fifties or sixties who received an inactivated influenza vaccine.

This clonotype was picked up a small number of times. The V call is TRBV12-3 or TRBV12-4, the J call TRBJ2-5, with 9 bases aligning to TRBD1. After removal of 6 bases from V and 4 bases from J, the junction contained 9 bases not matched to a gene. The CDR3 is 15 residues long. This CDR3 is CASSWATGGGETQYF. CDR3 DNA: TGTGCCAGCAGCTGGGCCACAGGGGGCGGAGAGACCCAGTACTTC.

This clonotype was seen only a few times. The rearrangement joins TRBV29-1 to TRBJ1-1, with D uncertain. With 0 bases removed from V and 1 base from J, the gap between germline ends came to 12 bases. This CDR3 has 15 residues. In germline, CDR1 is SQVTM, CDR2 ANQGSEA. CDR3: CSVEDAEERNTEAFF. The CDR3 nucleotides are TGCAGCGTTGAAGACGCCGAGGAGAGGAACACTGAAGCTTTCTTT.

This clonotype was detected only a few times. The rearrangement joins TRBV10-3 to TRBJ2-2; TRBD2 aligns across 8 bases. Germline-derived CDR1 and CDR2 are ENHRY and SYGVKD. With V trimmed by 0 bases and J by 7 bases, 7 bases remained unmatched. This CDR3 has 16 amino acids. CDR3 in amino acids: CAISESKRGSLGELFF. CDR3 nucleotide sequence: TGTGCCATCAGTGAGTCGAAGCGGGGGAGTCTCGGGGAGCTGTTTTTT.

CDR3 in amino acids: CASSQCRVEQPQHF. Written as DNA, the CDR3 is TGTGCCAGCAGCCAATGTCGAGTGGAACAGCCCCAGCATTTT. This chain links TRBV21-1 with TRBJ1-5. TRBV21-1 is recorded as a pseudogene. The CDR3 spans 14 residues.

The J gene is TRBJ2-2, the V gene TRBV10-3; 7 bases align to TRBD1. Germline assignment: CDR1 ENHRY and CDR2 SYGVKD. V dropped 3 bases and J dropped 0; count of bases not matched to a gene: 10. CDR3 size: 18 residues. The DNA of the CDR3 is TGTGCCATCAGTGACCTCCCCATGACAGGGTCGAACACCGGGGAGCTGTTTTTT. Amino acid sequence: CAISDLPMTGSNTGELFF.

This clonotype was observed many times. The rearrangement uses TRBV10-3 and TRBJ2-5, with D uncertain. The CDR3 contains 12 residues. Per germline, CDR1 ENHRY and CDR2 SYGVKD. Here the CDR3 reads CASQGIQETQYF. In nucleotides, the CDR3 is TGTGCATCCCAAGGGATACAAGAGACCCAGTACTTC.

The chain has TRBV30 and TRBJ2-7; unclear D gene. Trimming pared 1 base from V and 3 bases from J, leaving 16 bases between. Germline V gene lookup returns CDR1 GTSNPN and CDR2 SVGIG (reference sequence). The CDR3 length is 15 residues. The chain's CDR3 is CAWSGVGSAFYEQYF. CDR3 DNA sequence: TGTGCCTGGAGTGGGGTTGGTTCAGCCTTCTACGAGCAGTACTTC. The variable domain in full, with the rest retrieved from reference TRBV30 and TRBJ2-7, is SQTIHQWPATLVQPVGSPLSLECTVEGTSNPNLYWYRQAAGRGLQLLFYSVGIGQISSEVPQNLSASRPQDRQFILSSKKLLLSDSGFYLCAWSGVGSAFYEQYFGPGTRLTVT.

The chain links TRBV5-1 to TRBJ2-1; the match to TRBD1 covers 10 bases. With V trimmed by 7 bases and J by 10 bases, 11 bases remained unmatched. Germline lookup yields CDR1 SGHRS and CDR2 YFSETQ. The CDR3 is made up of 14 amino acids. Written as DNA, the CDR3 is TGCGCCAGCGGGCCGGGACAGGGGACTATAGAGCAGTTCTTC. Translation gives CASGPGQGTIEQFF.

The CDR3 DNA reads TGCGCCAGCAGCGCCCAGGGGCGCGACACTGAAGCTTTCTTT. It specifies CASSAQGRDTEAFF. V is TRBV5-1 and J is TRBJ1-1, with a possible D match to TRBD1 (6 bases). The V end lost 4 bases, the J end lost 3 bases, and 13 bases lay between the germline ends. The germline V gene encodes CDR1 SGHRS and CDR2 YFSETQ. This CDR3 comprises 14 residues.

The V and J genes are TRBV28 and TRBJ1-2, with 7 nucleotides matching TRBD1. Germline V gene data show CDR1 as MDHEN and CDR2 as SYDVKM. Trimming cost V 2 bases and J 8 bases; bases outside gene matches: 5. This CDR3 spans 13 amino acids. CDR3 region: CASSLKGAHGYTF. CDR3 DNA sequence: TGTGCCAGCAGTTTAAAGGGGGCCCACGGCTACACCTTC.

This clonotype has at least ten counts. DNA of the CDR3: TGTGCCAGCAGCTTCTACAGGGGGCCCGGGGAGCTGTTTTTT. It translates to CASSFYRGPGELFF. The V and J genes are TRBV5-6 and TRBJ2-2; TRBD1 aligns across 9 bases. CDR3 length equals 14 residues. The ends lost 2 bases at V and 6 bases at J; junction bases unmatched: 2. Germline CDR1 SGHDT, CDR2 YYEEEE.

The sample holds many counts of this clonotype. The rearrangement joins TRBV5-1 to TRBJ2-7, with D perhaps matching TRBD1 (6 bases). Trimming removed 4 bases at V and 6 bases at J, with 11 bases between. The CDR3 is made up of 12 amino acids. Germline V CDR1 and CDR2: SGHRS, YFSETQ. As DNA, the CDR3 is TGCGCCAGCAGCCTAACCAGGGGCGAGCAGTACTTC. Translation gives CASSLTRGEQYF.

The gene calls are TRBV7-2 and TRBJ2-1; D may be TRBD2 (5 bases). Germline V lookup: CDR1 SGHTA, CDR2 FQGNSA. The CDR3 spans 16 residues. The V gene lost 2 bases and the J gene lost 1 base, with 12 bases spanning the gap. The CDR3: CASSLTIGGSYNEQFF. CDR3 nucleotides: TGTGCCAGCAGCTTAACGATCGGAGGTTCCTACAATGAGCAGTTCTTC.

The chain recombines TRBV14 with TRBJ1-1; TRBD1 matches 10 bases. With 4 bases clipped from V and 6 bases from J, the junction kept 5 bases outside the gene matches. This CDR3 comprises 14 residues. Looked up from germline, CDR1 is SGHDN and CDR2 is FVKESK. CDR3 bases: TGTGCCAGCAGCCCTATGACAGGGGGCGCTGAAGCTTTCTTT. Translated: CASSPMTGGAEAFF. The variable domain in full, with the rest retrieved from reference TRBV14 and TRBJ1-1, is EAGVTQFPSHSVIEKGQTVTLRCDPISGHDNLYWYRRVMGKEIKFLLHFVKESKQDESGMPNNRFLAERTGGTYSTLKVQPAELEDSGVYFCASSPMTGGAEAFFGQGTRLTVV.

This rearrangement joins TRBV29-1 to TRBJ2-5; D not certain. Trimming stripped 2 bases from V and 4 bases from J, with 8 bases between. The germline V gene has CDR1 SQVTM and CDR2 ANQGSEA. The CDR3 spans 12 residues. Here the CDR3 reads CSVESVGETQYF. CDR3 in DNA: TGCAGCGTTGAATCCGTAGGAGAGACCCAGTACTTC.

The chain joins TRBV3-1 to TRBJ1-2, with 8 bases aligning to TRBD1. The V gene's germline CDR1 is LGHDT and CDR2 YNNKEL (reference sequence). The CDR3 consists of 13 residues. V was pared by 4 bases and J by 10 bases, with 8 bases of the junction left unmatched. The CDR3 region is CASSRTGSSVYTF. The DNA for the CDR3 is TGTGCCAGCAGCCGGACAGGGTCCTCGGTCTACACCTTC.

Many counts were recorded for this clonotype. The V and J genes are TRBV20-1 and TRBJ1-5; 7 nucleotides line up with TRBD1. This CDR3 has 15 amino acids. J gave up 4 bases and V 5 bases, and 11 bases lay outside the gene matches. CDR1 and CDR2 (germline): DFQATT, SNEGSKA (reference sequence). CDR3 sequence reads: CSAVNPGQLNQPQHF. The CDR3 DNA reads TGCAGTGCTGTAAACCCGGGACAGCTTAATCAGCCCCAGCATTTT.

The chain recombines TRBV20-1 with TRBJ2-1; 9 bases fit TRBD2. The CDR3 consists of 15 residues. Germline V gene sequence: CDR1 DFQATT, CDR2 SNEGSKA (reference sequence). The ends lost 4 bases at V and 7 bases at J; junction bases unmatched: 11. This CDR3 reads CSAIGIAGVLNEQFF. CDR3 sequence (DNA): TGCAGTGCTATTGGTATAGCGGGGGTCTTGAATGAGCAGTTCTTC.

The table lists this clonotype with many counts. The chain uses TRBV11-2 and TRBJ1-1; possible D gene TRBD1, 5 bases. From germline, CDR1 is SGHAT and CDR2 FQNNGV. Trimming took 3 bases from V and 1 from J, leaving 18 bases between them. This CDR3 region has 17 residues. The CDR3 region has the DNA TGTGCCAGCAGCTTTAACACATTTCGACAGACGAACACTGAAGCTTTCTTT. Encoded protein: CASSFNTFRQTNTEAFF.

In its sample, this clonotype was seen a few times. The CDR3: CASSLAMGQTGELFF. The DNA of the CDR3 is TGTGCCAGCAGCTTAGCAATGGGCCAGACCGGGGAGCTGTTTTTT. This chain connects TRBV7-8 to TRBJ2-2, with D unresolved. Germline CDR1 reads SGHVS; CDR2 reads FQNEAQ. CDR3 length equals 15 residues. V lost 0 bases, J lost 5 bases, and 10 bases lay in between.

V is TRBV29-1 and J is TRBJ1-4; unclear D gene. The V gene lost 5 bases and the J gene lost 8 bases, with 9 bases spanning the gap. From germline, CDR1 is SQVTM and CDR2 ANQGSEA. The CDR3 consists of 11 residues. The CDR3 here is CSVSPGEKLFF. The CDR3 bases are TGCAGCGTTAGCCCTGGAGAAAAACTGTTTTTT.

This clonotype has only a few counts. The chain is built from TRBV6-2 or TRBV6-3 and TRBJ2-5; 10 positions agree with TRBD1. The V gene end was trimmed by 6 bases and the J gene end by 6 bases; junction bases not matched to a gene: 13. Per germline, CDR1 MNHEY and CDR2 SVGEGT. CDR3 length: 16 residues. CDR3 in DNA: TGTGCCAGCAGCCAGCCTACCGGGACAGGGGCGAAGACCCAGTACTTC. Translated: CASSQPTGTGAKTQYF.

This clonotype was picked up a small number of times. The chain has TRBV20-1 and TRBJ1-5; 7 positions match TRBD1. The CDR3 consists of 16 residues. The germline CDR1 and CDR2 sequences are DFQATT and SNEGSKA (reference sequence). J was trimmed by 4 bases and V by 3 bases; bases with no gene match: 12. CDR3 amino acids: CSASSRTGTVNQPQHF. CDR3 coding DNA: TGCAGTGCTAGTAGTCGGACCGGGACAGTGAATCAGCCCCAGCATTTT.

Only a few counts were recorded for this clonotype. The V gene is TRBV4-3, the J gene TRBJ2-1; D may correspond to TRBD1 or TRBD2 (5 bases each). V lost 0 bases, J lost 0 bases, and 9 bases lay in between. The CDR3 totals 16 residues. Germline lookup yields CDR1 LGHNA and CDR2 YSLEER. CDR3 sequence (DNA): TGCGCCAGCAGCCAAGATTCAGGGAGCTCCTACAATGAGCAGTTCTTC. Translation: CASSQDSGSSYNEQFF.

The CDR3: CASSTGPGTGELFF. CDR3 DNA: TGTGCCAGCAGTACGGGACCTGGGACCGGGGAGCTGTTTTTT. The chain has TRBV12-3 or TRBV12-4 and TRBJ2-2; D might be TRBD1 or TRBD2, each matching 5 bases. CDR3 length: 14 amino acids. V gave up 5 bases and J gave up 5 bases, with 12 bases separating them.

This clonotype was found many times. Here the CDR3 DNA reads TGTGCCAGCACTGAGGGGGGACTAGTCAATGAGCAGTTCTTC. It translates to CASTEGGLVNEQFF. V gene TRBV14 combines with J gene TRBJ2-1; 8 bases agree with TRBD2. With V trimmed by 7 bases and J by 6 bases, 8 bases remained unmatched. Germline-derived CDR1 and CDR2 are SGHDN and FVKESK. The length of the CDR3 is 14 residues.

This clonotype was detected many times. CDR3 DNA: TGCAGTGCTCCCAGAGGGAGGGCCCATTCCTACAATGAGCAGTTCTTC. Encoded protein: CSAPRGRAHSYNEQFF. V usage is TRBV20-1 and J usage is TRBJ2-1, with 7 positions matching TRBD2. The V and J ends lost 5 bases and 1 base, in that order; junction bases with no gene match: 11. The CDR3 contains 16 residues. CDR1 DFQATT and CDR2 SNEGSKA come from the germline V gene (reference sequence).

This clonotype was found many times. The V gene is TRBV5-1, the J gene TRBJ2-7; D is uncertain. Per germline, CDR1 SGHRS and CDR2 YFSETQ. Trimming took off 4 bases at V and 7 bases at J, with 15 bases between the two ends. The CDR3 covers 13 residues. DNA of the CDR3: TGCGCCAGCAGCATTGAACCACCCAAGGAGCAGTACTTC. This translates into CASSIEPPKEQYF.

The chain is built from TRBV12-3 or TRBV12-4 and TRBJ2-1; the match to TRBD2 covers 7 bases. J was trimmed by 4 bases and V by 5 bases; bases with no gene match: 5. The CDR3 is 14 residues long. Here the CDR3 DNA reads TGTGCCAGCAGTGGGGGACTATTTTACAATGAGCAGTTCTTC. Protein sequence: CASSGGLFYNEQFF.

In this sample, this clonotype turned up a few times. This chain joins TRBV6-1 and TRBJ2-1; TRBD2 matches 11 bases. The CDR3 is 19 amino acids. J lost 1 base, V lost 5 bases, and 13 bases had no gene match. The V gene's germline CDR1 is MNHNS and CDR2 SASEGT. The CDR3 DNA follows: TGTGCCAGCAGTCCCCGGGGGCTAGCGGGAGGTCGGTCCTACAATGAGCAGTTCTTC. This codes for CASSPRGLAGGRSYNEQFF.

There are a few counts of this clonotype. CDR3 sequence reads: CASSQDLRTPLHF. CDR3 sequence (DNA): TGTGCCAGCAGCCAAGATCTTCGAACACCCCTCCACTTT. V gene TRBV3-1 combines with J gene TRBJ1-6; D gene ambiguous. The CDR3 runs 13 residues. Germline loops: CDR1 LGHDT, CDR2 YNNKEL (reference sequence). The ends were cut back, 0 bases at V and 11 bases at J, with 8 bases in the middle.

The CDR3 nucleotides read TGTGCCAGGCGGGCAGGACCCACCGGGGAGCTGTTTTTT. Translated: CARRAGPTGELFF. This chain joins TRBV2 and TRBJ2-2, with a weak D call TRBD2 (5 bases). The V end was cut by 9 bases, the J end by 4 bases, with 12 bases between. The CDR3 has 13 amino acids. Germline values: CDR1 SNHLY, CDR2 FYNNEI.